This TCR beta chain was observed in a study of blood T cell repertoires in COVID-19. Overall study context: The cDNA or gDNA used as material had been derived from T cells, B-cell-depleted T cells, or PBMCs.

Using immunoSEQ multiplex PCR, the repertoire was profiled, and TCRdb retains in-frame clones only, with some absent. Of 160,000 or so clones listed, roughly 87% are singletons. Recruitment covered about two dozen US areas and drew participants whose ages spanned about 18 to 89 years. V gave up 8 bases and J gave up 2 bases; unmatched junction bases: 6. Germline CDR1 is SNHLY and CDR2 is FYNNEI. The CDR3 has 15 residues. The chain has TRBV2 and TRBJ2-6; 7 nucleotides match TRBD1. The origin of this receptor is a human donor with acute COVID-19. The donor label of this sample is uncertain. Sequences were obtained from PBMCs or T cells enriched from blood (not recorded which). CDR3 DNA: TGTGCCAGCCTTTACGACAGGGCTGGGGCCAACGTCCTGACTTTC. Its translation is CASLYDRAGANVLTF.